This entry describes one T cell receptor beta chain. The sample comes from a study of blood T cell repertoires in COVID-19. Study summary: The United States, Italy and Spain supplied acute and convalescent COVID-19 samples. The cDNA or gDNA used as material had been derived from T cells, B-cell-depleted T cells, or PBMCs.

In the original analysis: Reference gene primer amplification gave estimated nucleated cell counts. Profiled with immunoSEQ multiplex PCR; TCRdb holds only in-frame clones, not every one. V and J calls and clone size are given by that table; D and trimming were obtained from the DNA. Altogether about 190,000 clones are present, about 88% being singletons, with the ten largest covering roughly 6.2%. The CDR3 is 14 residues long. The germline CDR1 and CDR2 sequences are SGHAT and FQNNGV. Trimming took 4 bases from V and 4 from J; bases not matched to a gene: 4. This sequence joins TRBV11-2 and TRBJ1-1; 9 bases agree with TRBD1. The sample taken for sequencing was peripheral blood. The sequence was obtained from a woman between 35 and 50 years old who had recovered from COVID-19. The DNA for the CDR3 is TGTGCCAGCAGCTGGGACAGGGCGGGCACTGAAGCTTTCTTT. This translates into CASSWDRAGTEAFF.